Sequencing of this T cell receptor beta chain was carried out in a study of blood T cell repertoires in COVID-19. Overall study context: Samples taken during acute and convalescent COVID-19 were collected in the United States, Italy and Spain. PBMCs, B-cell-depleted T cells, or T cells provided the cDNA or gDNA that made up the material.

The CDR3 has 15 amino acids. V was pared by 2 bases and J by 4 bases, with 7 bases of the junction left unmatched. In germline, CDR1 is SEHNR, CDR2 FQNEAQ (reference sequence). Authors' data handling: For nucleated cells, counts were estimated from reference gene primer amplification. Clones were read by immunoSEQ multiplex PCR, and TCRdb kept only the in-frame ones, dropping some. D and trimming come from the DNA, and the V and J calls and clone size come from that table. The sample shows approximately 100,000 clones, 75% to 90% of them seen only once. Sequenced sample: peripheral blood. The receptor was derived from a woman older than 75 with active COVID-19. This sequence joins TRBV7-9 and TRBJ2-5, with TRBD1 identical over 7 bases. CDR3 amino acids: CASSLLRTGGETQYF. The CDR3 DNA sequence: TGTGCCAGCAGCTTATTAAGGACAGGTGGAGAGACCCAGTACTTC.